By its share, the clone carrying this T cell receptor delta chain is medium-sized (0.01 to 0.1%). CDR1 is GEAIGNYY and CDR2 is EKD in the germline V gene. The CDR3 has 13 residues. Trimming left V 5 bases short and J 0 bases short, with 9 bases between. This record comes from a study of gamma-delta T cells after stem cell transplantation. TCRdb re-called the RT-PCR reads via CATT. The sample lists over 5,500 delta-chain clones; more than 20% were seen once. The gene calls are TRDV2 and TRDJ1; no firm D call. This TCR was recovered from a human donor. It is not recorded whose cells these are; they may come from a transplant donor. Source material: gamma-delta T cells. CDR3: CACVQLYTDKLIF. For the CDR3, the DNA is TGTGCCTGTGTTCAATTATACACCGATAAACTCATCTTT.